The rows below give T cell receptor beta chains drawn from one sample of a study of blood T cell repertoires in COVID-19. Assay used: immunoSEQ multiplex PCR; TCRdb lists only in-frame clones, some missing. The sample lists tens of thousands of clones, 76% occurring once. The sequenced sample consisted of peripheral blood. The receptors shown here come from a woman older than 75 with acute or convalescent COVID-19. Both conserved end residues are part of each CDR3. Fields, in order: D gene, V gene, J gene, clone size, CDR3 DNA, CDR3 protein. D genes are given only for firm matches. The size field is filled for only some rows; it gives once, few, many or a size class.

d_gene: NA; v_gene: TRBV6-1; j_gene: TRBJ2-7; abundance: NA; CDR3nt: TGTGCCAGCAGTGAGGCTAGATACTCCTACGAGCAGTACTTC; CDR3aa: CASSEARYSYEQYF
d_gene: TRBD2; v_gene: TRBV5-1; j_gene: TRBJ2-1; abundance: NA; CDR3nt: TGCGCCAGCAGCTTGGAAGAAGCGGGGAACTACAATGAGCAGTTCTTC; CDR3aa: CASSLEEAGNYNEQFF
d_gene: TRBD2; v_gene: TRBV9; j_gene: TRBJ2-5; abundance: NA; CDR3nt: TGTGCCAGCAGCGCCAGAGCTAGCGGAGGGATCCAAGAGACCCAGTACTTC; CDR3aa: CASSARASGGIQETQYF
d_gene: TRBD1; v_gene: TRBV5-1; j_gene: TRBJ2-3; abundance: NA; CDR3nt: TGCGCCAGCAGCCACGGGACAGGGTTTCTCACAGATACGCAGTATTTT; CDR3aa: CASSHGTGFLTDTQYF
d_gene: TRBD1; v_gene: TRBV18; j_gene: TRBJ1-1; abundance: NA; CDR3nt: TGTGCCAGCCCGGGACAGATGAACACTGAAGCTTTCTTT; CDR3aa: CASPGQMNTEAFF
d_gene: TRBD1; v_gene: TRBV9; j_gene: TRBJ2-1; abundance: few; CDR3nt: TGTGCCAGCAGCAAGGACAGGGGATTATACAATGAGCAGTTCTTC; CDR3aa: CASSKDRGLYNEQFF
d_gene: TRBD1; v_gene: TRBV30; j_gene: TRBJ1-4; abundance: NA; CDR3nt: TGTGCCTGGAGTGCAGGGGGCGAAAAACTGTTTTTT; CDR3aa: CAWSAGGEKLFF
d_gene: TRBD2; v_gene: TRBV4-3; j_gene: TRBJ2-1; abundance: once; CDR3nt: TGCGCCAGCAGCCAAACTACTAGCGGGAGGGCCCCAGGGAATGAGCAGTTCTTC; CDR3aa: CASSQTTSGRAPGNEQFF
d_gene: NA; v_gene: TRBV5-1; j_gene: TRBJ2-7; abundance: NA; CDR3nt: TGCGCCAGCAGCTTGGAGGCGGTAGCCTACGAGCAGTACTTC; CDR3aa: CASSLEAVAYEQYF
d_gene: TRBD1; v_gene: TRBV6-5; j_gene: TRBJ1-1; abundance: few; CDR3nt: TGTGCCAGCAGTAGGGGGCCAGGGAACACTGAAGCTTTCTTT; CDR3aa: CASSRGPGNTEAFF
d_gene: TRBD2; v_gene: TRBV27; j_gene: TRBJ2-1; abundance: NA; CDR3nt: TGTGCCAGCAGTCCACGGACTAGCGGGAGATACAATGAGCAGTTCTTC; CDR3aa: CASSPRTSGRYNEQFF
d_gene: NA; v_gene: TRBV29-1; j_gene: TRBJ2-3; abundance: NA; CDR3nt: TGCAGCGTTGACCGCCCCCAGGGGCAGGAAGATACGCAGTATTTT; CDR3aa: CSVDRPQGQEDTQYF
d_gene: TRBD1; v_gene: TRBV6-5; j_gene: TRBJ2-2; abundance: NA; CDR3nt: TGTGCCAGCAGTTTGGGGACAGGGCACGGCGGGGAGCTGTTTTTT; CDR3aa: CASSLGTGHGGELFF
d_gene: NA; v_gene: TRBV4-3; j_gene: TRBJ2-1; abundance: NA; CDR3nt: TGCGCCAGCAGCCAGGCGCGGGGCCCCTACAATGAGCAGTTCTTC; CDR3aa: CASSQARGPYNEQFF
d_gene: TRBD2; v_gene: TRBV27; j_gene: TRBJ2-7; abundance: NA; CDR3nt: TGTGCCAGCAGTTTAGGGAGGACTAGCGGGACAGAGCAGTACTTC; CDR3aa: CASSLGRTSGTEQYF
d_gene: TRBD2; v_gene: TRBV11-3; j_gene: TRBJ2-1; abundance: NA; CDR3nt: TGTGCCAGCAGCTTAGGGGTGCGGGGGGCCGTGTACAATGAGCAGTTCTTC; CDR3aa: CASSLGVRGAVYNEQFF
d_gene: TRBD2; v_gene: TRBV18; j_gene: TRBJ2-5; abundance: NA; CDR3nt: TGTGCCAGCTCACCGCAGAGCGGGAGGAGACAAGAGACCCAGTACTTC; CDR3aa: CASSPQSGRRQETQYF
d_gene: NA; v_gene: TRBV20-1; j_gene: TRBJ1-4; abundance: NA; CDR3nt: TGCAGTGTGGGGGGAGCTGAAAAACTGTTTTTT; CDR3aa: CSVGGAEKLFF
d_gene: NA; v_gene: TRBV7-3; j_gene: TRBJ2-5; abundance: NA; CDR3nt: TGTGCCAGCAGCTTAGGGCTCTCAGAGACCCAGTACTTC; CDR3aa: CASSLGLSETQYF
d_gene: NA; v_gene: TRBV7-8; j_gene: TRBJ1-5; abundance: NA; CDR3nt: TGTGCCAGCAGGGCGGCGGGCGGTTGGCCCCAGCATTTT; CDR3aa: CASRAAGGWPQHF
d_gene: NA; v_gene: TRBV30; j_gene: TRBJ1-1; abundance: NA; CDR3nt: TGTGCCTGGAGTTTCCGGAGGACGTCTGCTTTCTTT; CDR3aa: CAWSFRRTSAFF
d_gene: TRBD2; v_gene: TRBV7-6; j_gene: TRBJ2-1; abundance: NA; CDR3nt: TGTGCCAGCAGCTTAGAAGGGACTAGACCATACAATGAGCAGTTCTTC; CDR3aa: CASSLEGTRPYNEQFF
d_gene: TRBD1; v_gene: TRBV19; j_gene: TRBJ2-3; abundance: NA; CDR3nt: TGTGCCAGTAGTATATATGGGACAGTAGCAGATACGCAGTATTTT; CDR3aa: CASSIYGTVADTQYF
d_gene: NA; v_gene: TRBV28; j_gene: TRBJ2-7; abundance: many; CDR3nt: TGTGCCAGCAGTTTTCAGAACTACGAGCAGTACTTC; CDR3aa: CASSFQNYEQYF
d_gene: TRBD1; v_gene: TRBV27; j_gene: TRBJ2-7; abundance: NA; CDR3nt: TGTGCCAGCAGTCGCCTCGGGACAGGGTTCGAGCAGTACTTC; CDR3aa: CASSRLGTGFEQYF
d_gene: TRBD1; v_gene: TRBV19; j_gene: TRBJ2-1; abundance: NA; CDR3nt: TGTGCCAGTAGTCCTCCGGGACAGTCTCTACACAATGAGCAGTTCTTC; CDR3aa: CASSPPGQSLHNEQFF
d_gene: TRBD2; v_gene: TRBV3-1/TRBV3-2; j_gene: TRBJ2-1; abundance: NA; CDR3nt: TGTGCCAGCAGCCAAGGACTGACTAGCGGGAGGGAATACAATGAGCAGTTCTTC; CDR3aa: CASSQGLTSGREYNEQFF